Following are 4 T cell receptor beta chains from one sample sequenced in a study of blood T cell repertoires in COVID-19. The assay was immunoSEQ multiplex PCR, and TCRdb's table has in-frame clones only and misses some. The sample contains roughly 140,000 clones, almost 85% of which appear only once. The specimen sequenced was peripheral blood. The receptors derive from a man aged 45-65 years with acute or convalescent COVID-19.

The chain employs TRBV5-6 and TRBJ1-5; tentative D call: TRBD1 (5 bases). There are 13 residues in the CDR3. The V gene's germline CDR1 is SGHDT and CDR2 YYEEEE. V lost 0 bases to trimming and J lost 5 bases, with 6 bases between them. CDR3 in amino acids: CASSLARDQPQHF. In DNA form, the CDR3 reads TGTGCCAGCAGCTTGGCCAGGGATCAGCCCCAGCATTTT.

V usage is TRBV19 and J usage is TRBJ1-2; D may be TRBD1 (6 bases). Trimming pared 3 bases from V and 4 bases from J, leaving 15 bases between. The CDR3 length is 15 residues. CDR1 is LNHDA, CDR2 SQIVND, per germline (reference sequence). This CDR3 reads CASSMGAPSVYGYTF. The CDR3 coding sequence is TGTGCCAGTAGTATGGGGGCGCCGTCAGTCTATGGCTACACCTTC.

This clone is a singleton in its sample. The chain is built from TRBV4-1 and TRBJ2-7; 7 bases align to TRBD1. Germline V gene lookup returns CDR1 MGHRA and CDR2 YSYEKL. The trim removed 3 bases at V and 3 bases at J, leaving 8 bases unmatched. The CDR3 runs to 15 residues. CDR3 DNA sequence: TGCGCCAGCAGCCACTTGGCAGGGGGAGTCTACGAGCAGTACTTC. Protein product: CASSHLAGGVYEQYF.

This rearrangement joins TRBV25-1 to TRBJ1-2; TRBD1 might be the D (5 bases). With 2 bases removed from V and 0 bases from J, the gap between germline ends came to 10 bases. This CDR3 is built from 15 residues. The germline V gene encodes CDR1 MGHDK and CDR2 SYGVNS. This CDR3 is CASSEEPGSNYGYTF. The CDR3 coding sequence is TGTGCCAGCAGTGAAGAACCAGGGTCTAACTATGGCTACACCTTC.